These 10 T cell receptor beta chains originate from one sample sequenced in a study of blood T cells in healthy people across ages. PCR was performed a second time for about 6 to 12 cycles using a sample-barcoded 5' primer and a J-beta primer mix. From the 5' RACE reads, TCRdb called clonotypes with MiXCR, one entry per CDR3 protein. The sample records 800,000 to 1,000,000 distinct CDR3 sequences, about 44% being singletons. The sequencing sample was made of blood. These receptors came from a man aged 25 to 40 in good health.

This clonotype was picked up a small number of times. CDR3 sequence (DNA): TGCGCCAGCAGCCCGTTAGCGGGGGAAACCGGGGAGCTGTTTTTT. Its protein is CASSPLAGETGELFF. The genes are TRBV5-1 and TRBJ2-2; 9 bases agree with TRBD2. The CDR3 runs 15 residues. From germline, CDR1 is SGHRS and CDR2 YFSETQ. The V and J ends lost 4 bases and 5 bases, in that order; junction bases with no gene match: 6.

This chain uses TRBV7-9 with TRBJ2-5; no firm D call. Germline V CDR1 and CDR2: SEHNR, FQNEAQ (reference sequence). V dropped 3 bases and J dropped 1 base, with 9 bases sitting between them. CDR3 length: 14 residues. The CDR3: CASSFSESQETQYF. The DNA for the CDR3 is TGTGCCAGCAGCTTTTCAGAGTCCCAAGAGACCCAGTACTTC.

The chain links TRBV30 to TRBJ1-5; a possible D gene is TRBD1 (5 bases). The CDR3 sequence is 14 residues long. Deletions cut 4 bases from V and 6 bases from J, with 16 bases between. Germline V gene data show CDR1 as GTSNPN and CDR2 as SVGIG (reference sequence). CDR3 DNA: TGTGCCTGGACTCCCAAGGGGTCAAGTCAGCCCCAGCATTTT. It encodes CAWTPKGSSQPQHF.

The rearrangement links TRBV21-1 to TRBJ1-2; the table's D call, TRBD1, has no DNA check behind it. TRBV21-1 is a pseudogene locus. The CDR3 has 16 amino acids. For the CDR3, the DNA is TGTGCCAGCAGCAAAAGAAGCGGCAGGGGGCTGGATGGCTACACCTTC. This codes for CASSKRSGRGLDGYTF.

The chain uses TRBV5-6 and TRBJ2-1; TRBD2 agrees at 11 bases. This CDR3 has 16 residues. J was trimmed by 8 bases and V by 0 bases; bases with no gene match: 7. Germline V gene lookup returns CDR1 SGHDT and CDR2 YYEEEE. The CDR3 region is CASSLGLAGRWHEQFF. CDR3 in DNA: TGTGCCAGCAGCTTGGGACTAGCGGGAAGATGGCATGAGCAGTTCTTC. Combining the CDR3 with reference TRBV5-6 and TRBJ2-1 gives the whole variable domain DAGVTQSPTHLIKTRGQQVTLRCSPKSGHDTVSWYQQALGQGPQFIFQYYEEEERQRGNFPDRFSGHQFPNYSSELNVNALLLGDSALYLCASSLGLAGRWHEQFFGPGTRLTVL.

The V call is TRBV28, the J call TRBJ2-7; 9 bases match TRBD2. The end of the DNA fits TRBJ2-4 better, so the J call may be wrong. Germline-derived CDR1 and CDR2 are MDHEN and SYDVKM. The CDR3 totals 14 residues. CDR3 nucleotide sequence: TGTGCCAGCAGTCTAGCGGGAACGGGAAACATTCAGTACTTC. Protein sequence: CASSLAGTGNIQYF.

V usage is TRBV20-1 and J usage is TRBJ2-1; 11 positions match TRBD2. V lost 6 bases and J lost 7; bases outside the gene matches: 17. The CDR3 is 17 residues long. The V gene's germline CDR1 is DFQATT and CDR2 SNEGSKA (reference sequence). The CDR3: CSAPGLAGGGRYNEQFF. The CDR3 DNA sequence: TGCAGTGCCCCGGGGCTAGCGGGAGGAGGGAGGTATAATGAGCAGTTCTTC.

The rearrangement joins TRBV12-3 or TRBV12-4 to TRBJ1-5, with 8 nucleotides matching TRBD1. The CDR3 runs to 15 residues. Trimming at V came to 6 bases and at J to 2 bases, leaving 6 bases not matched to a gene. CDR3 residues: CASSRETGGNQPQHF. CDR3 coding DNA: TGTGCCAGCAGCCGAGAGACAGGGGGCAATCAGCCCCAGCATTTT.

The chain is built from TRBV20-1 and TRBJ1-4; 9 bases map to TRBD1. The CDR3 is 18 residues long. The ends lost 0 bases at V and 7 bases at J; junction bases unmatched: 15. The germline CDR1 and CDR2 sequences are DFQATT and SNEGSKA (reference sequence). DNA of the CDR3: TGCAGTGCTAGAGATGCGGACAGGGGATTCCGGAAGGGTGAAAAACTGTTTTTT. Protein sequence: CSARDADRGFRKGEKLFF.

This chain joins TRBV12-3 or TRBV12-4 and TRBJ2-1; D may be TRBD2 (6 bases). Trimming left V 6 bases short and J 6 bases short, with 12 bases between. The CDR3 spans 13 residues. In nucleotides, the CDR3 is TGTGCCAGCAGCCGACTAGGGCGCAATGAGCAGTTCTTC. Protein product: CASSRLGRNEQFF.